This T cell receptor beta chain appears in the sequencing data of a study of T-cell memory formation after mild COVID-19. At the level of the study: TCR clusters were mostly confined to one donor each.

As concerns this clonotype: Its antigen is currently unknown.

TCRdb reprocessed the 5' RACE reads with MiXCR, giving one entry per CDR3 protein. The data hold 130,000 to 150,000 distinct CDR3 sequences, with about 19% observed a single time. Findings and limits, study-wide: What remained unconfirmed was the SARS-CoV-2 specificity of second-wave clones peaking on day 37. Memory sampled before infection contained some responding clones, suggesting cross-reactive memory joined. Contracting CD4+ clones lay largely in CM and EM, with CD8+ ones residing in EMRA.

Sequenced material: PBMCs or a T cell subset sorted from them (not recorded which). This TCR was sampled from an adult woman who had mild COVID-19 (a few samples of this study predate the infection). Cell type and time point are not known.

DNA for the CDR3: TGCAGTGCTAGAGATTTTTATGCGGGGGTAAAAGATGGCGGGGAGCTGTTTTTT. This encodes CSARDFYAGVKDGGELFF. The chain has TRBV20-1 and TRBJ2-2; 7 bases map to TRBD2. Trimming removed 0 bases from V and 7 bases from J; junction bases left unmatched: 17. The CDR3 runs to 18 residues. Germline V gene sequence: CDR1 DFQATT, CDR2 SNEGSKA (reference sequence).